One T cell receptor (beta chain) is described in this entry. This clone's antigen is unknown. Qualities for individual bases were not recorded, and no much larger clone is one base off. TCR beta libraries were generated from genomic DNA with the immunoSEQ kit, following the manufacturer's recommendations. To prepare libraries, a first multiplex PCR with proprietary primers was run, followed by a second PCR that added unique barcodes, and a bead cleanup was done after each round. A positive control reaction and a negative control reaction, both provided in the kit, were run with every batch of samples. The final libraries underwent checking on an Agilent 4200 TapeStation D1000 ScreenTape, volumetric pooling, and quantification by qPCR. An Illumina NextSeq500 fitted with a MidOutput 150-cycle cartridge performed the sequencing, running 156 Read1 cycles and 15 Index1 cycles with the kit's custom primers. The pooled library was loaded at approximately 0.98 pM with about 20% PhiX control spiked in. Turning to the authors' computational methods: The vendor-processed data were analyzed in R, and a clonotype was defined as all T cells that share the same CDR3 nucleotide sequence. In the clone abundance analyses, frequencies were normalized to the 10,000 most abundant clones in each sample. Public T cell clones, which averaged fewer than five per sample, were removed prior to analysis. An abundance difference of at least 32-fold between compartments was the criterion for calling clonotypes tumor-enriched or baseline blood-enriched. Clonotypes expanded or contracted between blood time points were identified with a beta-binomial differential abundance model. The Baroni-Urbani and Buser coefficient was used to measure tumor-blood repertoire similarity, and groups were compared with two-tailed Wilcoxon tests in R. TCRdb holds this immuneACCESS table with in-frame rearrangements only. Some clones are missing; in checked studies, unresolved V genes explain under half, and the rest has no known cause. V, J and clone size are those of that table, while D and trimming were read from the DNA. Across this sample there are more than 100,000 clones, with 88% seen only once. Clones ranked in the top ten supply nearly 6% of the sample.

The data derive from a study of radiation and T cells in renal cell carcinoma (dated by TCRdb to 2018 to 2021). Some background on the complete study: Samples were obtained from a clinical trial, in which 15 Gy stereotactic body radiation therapy was delivered to primary renal cell carcinomas and nephrectomy was performed 4 weeks later. In total, roughly 52 samples, comprising 26 tumors and 27 peripheral blood samples, were subjected to TCR beta sequencing. A total of 3.5 million to 4.5 million unique CDR3 nucleotide sequences, encoding 2.5 million to 3 million unique CDR3 amino acid sequences, were found across all 50 or so samples.

Study-wide findings and limitations: Changes in the blood repertoire were not tracked past 4 weeks after treatment. In blood, the top tumor clonotypes increased from baseline to 2 weeks after radiation and then shrank by 4 weeks, which suggests a temporary expansion of tumor-resident clones. Because no pretreatment tumor biopsies were available, whether clonotypes were present in the tumor at baseline could not be determined. The single-armed trial design could not address effects of radiation dose or scheduling on the TCR repertoire.

The CDR1 and CDR2 encoded by the germline V gene are MNHNS and SASEGT. Inclusive of the bounding cysteine and phenylalanine, the CDR3 is 15 residues long. Left in the record is the CDR3 DNA by itself, 45 bases read in frame from the first base. V loses 5 bases of germline sequence and J loses 8 bases, and the interval between the two ends is 21 bases. The sample's time point, from its label and the paper: blood 2 weeks post-SBRT. Taken with the paper, the label for treatment or condition translates to: 15 Gy SBRT to primary tumor, nephrectomy 4 weeks later. To follow tumor-enriched clonotypes, serial peripheral blood was collected from radiation-treated patients at baseline and at 2 weeks and 4 weeks after SBRT. All patients had renal cell carcinoma with clear cell pathology. The QIAamp DNA Blood Mini Kit (Qiagen) was used to prepare genomic DNA for TCR sequencing. Samples were included in the analyses only if all quality control checks were passed.

The rearrangement joined TRBV6-1 to TRBJ1-2, with the D segment identity uncertain. This specimen consisted of blood, obtained from a patient whose treatment included radiotherapy and nephrectomy. The clonotype comes from a woman in her 70s with renal cell carcinoma. The DNA sequence is as follows: TGTGCCAGCAGTTCCACCGGGATCCCAGGAGGGGGCTACACCTTC. Its protein reads: CASSSTGIPGGGYTF.